Listed here are 21 T cell receptor beta chains from one sample, sequenced in a study of shared clonotypes between healthy human individuals. TCRdb keeps only in-frame clones here, not all; method: immunoSEQ multiplex PCR. The sample has about 1 million clones; roughly 80% are singletons. The sample comprised memory CD4+ T cells sorted from blood. Subset noted: CD45RA-negative fraction. The receptors originated from a young man in good health.

The chain has TRBV6-1 and TRBJ1-3, with unresolved D. CDR1 and CDR2 from the germline V gene are MNHNS and SASEGT. This CDR3 is 16 amino acids long. The V gene lost 2 bases and the J gene lost 2 bases, with 13 bases spanning the gap. The CDR3 sequence is CASSERVWSAGNTIYF. The CDR3 nucleotides read TGTGCCAGCAGTGAACGCGTTTGGAGCGCTGGAAACACCATATATTTT.

J is TRBJ1-2 and V is TRBV25-1; a possible D gene is TRBD1 (5 bases). Trimming shortened V by 3 bases and J by 4 bases, and 15 bases separated the two germline ends. The CDR3 has 15 amino acids. In germline, CDR1 is MGHDK, CDR2 SYGVNS. The CDR3 DNA follows: TGTGCCAGCAGTGAGCCCGGGACCGACATCTATGGCTACACCTTC. Translating gives CASSEPGTDIYGYTF.

The chain carries TRBV27 and TRBJ2-5, with 7 bases that match TRBD1. The J call may be faulty, since TRBJ2-7 better matches the DNA end. The germline V gene has CDR1 MNHEY and CDR2 SMNVEV (reference sequence). This CDR3 has 14 amino acids. The CDR3: CASSPNRQGSEQYF. The CDR3 nucleotides read TGTGCCAGCAGTCCAAACCGACAGGGTTCCGAGCAGTACTTC.

This rearrangement joins TRBV6-1 to TRBJ2-7; D possibly corresponds to TRBD2 (6 bases). Trimming left V 7 bases short and J 0 bases short, with 16 bases between. The CDR3 is 15 amino acids. CDR1 MNHNS and CDR2 SASEGT come from the germline V gene. The CDR3 nucleotides are TGTGCCAGCAATCGGCCGGGGGTAAGCTCCTACGAGCAGTACTTC. Translating gives CASNRPGVSSYEQYF.

This clone was seen only once. This chain connects TRBV27 to TRBJ2-7, with D unresolved. CDR3 length: 13 residues. CDR1 is MNHEY, CDR2 SMNVEV, per germline (reference sequence). Trimming shortened V by 1 base and J by 5 bases, and 9 bases separated the two germline ends. This CDR3 is CASSLYGQNEQYF. The CDR3 DNA follows: TGTGCCAGCAGTTTATATGGGCAGAACGAGCAGTACTTC.

This clone was counted once. This chain uses TRBV18 with TRBJ1-1; D is possibly TRBD1 (5 bases). Trimming left V 8 bases short and J 7 bases short, with 17 bases between. This CDR3 comprises 13 residues. Germline V lookup: CDR1 KGHSH, CDR2 LQKENI. The CDR3 DNA follows: TGTGCCAGCGACACTGGGGGTAGGGGTGAAGCTTTCTTT. Translating gives CASDTGGRGEAFF.

The V and J genes are TRBV5-4 and TRBJ2-2; 7 bases match TRBD2. This CDR3 spans 15 amino acids. V was clipped by 4 bases and J by 4 bases; unmatched bases: 7. CDR1 SGHNT and CDR2 YYREEE come from the germline V gene (reference sequence). The CDR3 bases are TGTGCCAGCAGCCGCCGGACTAGTGGCACCGGGGAGCTGTTTTTT. Protein: CASSRRTSGTGELFF.

CDR3 sequence: CASSGQGGSFSYEQYF. Written as DNA, the CDR3 is TGTGCCAGCAGCGGACAGGGGGGTTCGTTCTCCTACGAGCAGTACTTC. V usage is TRBV28 and J usage is TRBJ2-7; TRBD1 aligns across 10 bases. Trimming at V came to 6 bases and at J to 0 bases, leaving 8 bases not matched to a gene. The V gene's germline CDR1 is MDHEN and CDR2 SYDVKM. There are 16 residues in the CDR3. Variable domain in full (rest from reference TRBV28 and TRBJ2-7): DVKVTQSSRYLVKRTGEKVFLECVQDMDHENMFWYRQDPGLGLRLIYFSYDVKMKEKGDIPEGYSVSREKKERFSLILESASTNQTSMYLCASSGQGGSFSYEQYFGPGTRLTVT.

This chain connects TRBV11-2 to TRBJ1-3; perhaps TRBD1 as D (6 bases). The CDR3 loop spans 16 amino acids. V dropped 2 bases and J dropped 3 bases, with 14 bases sitting between them. Looked up from germline, CDR1 is SGHAT and CDR2 is FQNNGV. The CDR3 DNA sequence: TGTGCCAGCAGCTTACAGGGGCACAGTCTTGGAAACACCATATATTTT. Its translation is CASSLQGHSLGNTIYF. Looking up the rest from reference TRBV11-2 and TRBJ1-3 gives the full variable domain: EAGVAQSPRYKIIEKRQSVAFWCNPISGHATLYWYQQILGQGPKLLIQFQNNGVVDDSQLPKDRFSAERLKGVDSTLKIQPAKLEDSAVYLCASSLQGHSLGNTIYFGEGSWLTVV.

V usage is TRBV5-1 and J usage is TRBJ2-7, with TRBD2 matching 11 bases. After removal of 4 bases from V and 3 bases from J, the junction contained 3 bases not matched to a gene. The CDR3 loop spans 14 amino acids. The germline gives CDR1 SGHRS, CDR2 YFSETQ. This CDR3 reads CASSASGRIYEQYF. DNA for the CDR3: TGCGCCAGCAGCGCTAGCGGGAGGATCTACGAGCAGTACTTC.

This clone came up a few times. The rearrangement uses TRBV7-2 and TRBJ2-7; 11 nucleotides align to TRBD2. Unmatched junction bases numbered 6, after V lost 1 base and J lost 7 bases. Germline-derived CDR1 and CDR2 are SGHTA and FQGNSA. The CDR3 length is 15 residues. CDR3 in amino acids: CASSLGLAGGREQYF. As DNA, the CDR3 is TGTGCCAGCAGCTTAGGGCTAGCGGGAGGTAGGGAGCAGTACTTC.

The chain recombines TRBV27 with TRBJ2-3, with TRBD2 identical over 8 bases. The CDR3 has 17 amino acids. With V trimmed by 5 bases and J by 3 bases, 13 bases remained unmatched. Germline CDR1 reads MNHEY; CDR2 reads SMNVEV (reference sequence). CDR3 sequence reads: CASSLSGVRGETDTQYF. In DNA, the CDR3 is TGTGCCAGCAGTCTTAGCGGTGTGCGGGGGGAGACAGATACGCAGTATTTT.

The chain links TRBV27 to TRBJ2-7, with TRBD2 as a possible D gene (5 bases). The CDR3 contains 17 residues. From germline, CDR1 is MNHEY and CDR2 SMNVEV (reference sequence). Deletions cut 5 bases from V and 0 bases from J, with 20 bases between. The CDR3: CASSPRVRAESSYEQYF. The DNA for the CDR3 is TGTGCCAGCAGTCCGAGGGTGAGAGCGGAGAGCTCCTACGAGCAGTACTTC.

This chain uses TRBV27 with TRBJ1-1, with TRBD1 matching 9 bases. The CDR3 length is 13 residues. Trimming at V came to 7 bases and at J to 5 bases, leaving 5 bases not matched to a gene. CDR1 is MNHEY, CDR2 SMNVEV, per germline (reference sequence). Written as DNA, the CDR3 is TGTGCCAGCAAAGGGGACAGGGTAACTGAAGCTTTCTTT. Translated: CASKGDRVTEAFF.

As DNA, the CDR3 is TGTGCCAGTAGTATCCTGACAGGGGGCTCGAACTATGGCTACACCTTC. Its protein is CASSILTGGSNYGYTF. The V gene is TRBV19, the J gene TRBJ1-2, with TRBD1 matching 10 bases. Germline V gene data show CDR1 as LNHDA and CDR2 as SQIVND (reference sequence). V dropped 3 bases and J dropped 2; count of bases not matched to a gene: 6. The CDR3 has 16 amino acids.

V usage is TRBV5-6 and J usage is TRBJ2-3; D call uncertain. The germline gives CDR1 SGHDT, CDR2 YYEEEE. This CDR3 has 11 residues. V gave up 5 bases and J gave up 7 bases, with 8 bases separating them. The DNA for the CDR3 is TGTGCCAGCAGGCTGGGAAATACGCAGTATTTT. Amino acids: CASRLGNTQYF. The full variable domain, with the rest looked up from reference TRBV5-6 and TRBJ2-3, is DAGVTQSPTHLIKTRGQQVTLRCSPKSGHDTVSWYQQALGQGPQFIFQYYEEEERQRGNFPDRFSGHQFPNYSSELNVNALLLGDSALYLCASRLGNTQYFGPGTRLTVL.

This clone was observed a few times. J is TRBJ2-5 and V is TRBV7-2; D gene uncertain. Germline CDR1 SGHTA, CDR2 FQGNSA. Trimming took 2 bases from V and 4 from J, leaving 11 bases between them. The CDR3 has 14 amino acids. This CDR3 is CASSLNWAGETQYF. DNA of the CDR3: TGTGCCAGCAGCTTAAACTGGGCTGGAGAGACCCAGTACTTC. Full variable domain (remainder filled in from reference TRBV7-2 and TRBJ2-5): GAGVSQSPSNKVTEKGKDVELRCDPISGHTALYWYRQSLGQGLEFLIYFQGNSAPDKSGLPSDRFSAERTGGSVSTLTIQRTQQEDSAVYLCASSLNWAGETQYFGPGTRLLVL.

The chain is built from TRBV5-5 and TRBJ1-2, with D tentatively TRBD1 (5 bases). Germline CDR1 SGHKS, CDR2 YYEKEE (reference sequence). Deletions cut 4 bases from V and 5 bases from J, with 12 bases between. The CDR3 extends over 13 amino acids. CDR3: CASSPLGGYGYTF. The CDR3 DNA reads TGTGCCAGCAGCCCGCTGGGGGGTTATGGCTACACCTTC.

The chain recombines TRBV10-3 with TRBJ2-7; 8 bases map to TRBD1. Germline CDR1 ENHRY, CDR2 SYGVKD. J was trimmed by 4 bases and V by 2 bases; bases with no gene match: 4. This CDR3 has 14 amino acids. DNA of the CDR3: TGTGCCATCAGTGAGGCCCAGGGGGCGTACGAGCAGTACTTC. It encodes CAISEAQGAYEQYF.

As regards this clone: Since a much larger clone is just one base distant, this may be a read error. Other DNA sequences from this sample encode an identical CDR3 as well. The V gene is TRBV2, the J gene TRBJ2-2; 9 bases are shared with TRBD1. Germline CDR1 SNHLY, CDR2 FYNNEI. J gave up 1 base and V 8 bases, and 2 bases lay outside the gene matches. The length of the CDR3 is 14 residues. Here the CDR3 reads CASSGQGNTGELFF. The DNA for the CDR3 is TGTGCCAGCTCGGGACAGGGGAACACCGGGGAGCTGTTTTTT.

V and J are TRBV30 and TRBJ2-7; 11 nucleotides align to TRBD2. Germline CDR1 reads GTSNPN; CDR2 reads SVGIG (reference sequence). This CDR3 is built from 15 residues. Trimming cost V 1 base and J 4 bases; bases outside gene matches: 6. The CDR3 region has the DNA TGTGCCTGGAGTGCCTTGGGACTAGCGGTTTACGAGCAGTACTTC. The encoded protein is CAWSALGLAVYEQYF.